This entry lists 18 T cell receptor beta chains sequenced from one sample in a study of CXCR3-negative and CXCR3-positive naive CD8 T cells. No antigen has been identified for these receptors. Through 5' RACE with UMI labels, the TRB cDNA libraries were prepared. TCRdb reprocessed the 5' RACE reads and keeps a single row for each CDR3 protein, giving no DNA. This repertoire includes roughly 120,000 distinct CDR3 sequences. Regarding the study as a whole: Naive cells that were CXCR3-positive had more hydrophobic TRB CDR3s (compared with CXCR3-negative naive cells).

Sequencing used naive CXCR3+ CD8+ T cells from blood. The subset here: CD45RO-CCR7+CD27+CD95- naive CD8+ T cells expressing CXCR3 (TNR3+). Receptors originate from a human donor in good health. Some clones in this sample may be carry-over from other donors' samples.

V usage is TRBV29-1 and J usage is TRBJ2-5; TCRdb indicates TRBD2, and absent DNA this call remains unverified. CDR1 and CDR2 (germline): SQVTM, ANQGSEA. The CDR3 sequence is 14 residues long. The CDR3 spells CSVGLAAHQETQYF. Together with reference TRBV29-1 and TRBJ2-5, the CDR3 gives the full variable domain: SAVISQKPSRDICQRGTSLTIQCQVDSQVTMMFWYRQQPGQSLTLIATANQGSEATYESGFVIDKFPISRPNLTFSTLTVSNMSPEDSSIYLCSVGLAAHQETQYFGPGTRLLVL.

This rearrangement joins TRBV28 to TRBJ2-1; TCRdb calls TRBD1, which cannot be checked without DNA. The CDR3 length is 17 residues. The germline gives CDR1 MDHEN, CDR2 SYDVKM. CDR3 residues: CASSSPLAGSSYNEQFF. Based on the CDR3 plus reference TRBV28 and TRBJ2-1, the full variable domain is DVKVTQSSRYLVKRTGEKVFLECVQDMDHENMFWYRQDPGLGLRLIYFSYDVKMKEKGDIPEGYSVSREKKERFSLILESASTNQTSMYLCASSSPLAGSSYNEQFFGPGTRLTVL.

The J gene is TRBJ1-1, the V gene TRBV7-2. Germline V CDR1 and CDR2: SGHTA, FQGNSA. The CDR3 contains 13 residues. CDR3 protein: CASSLLFGAEAFF.

CDR3: CASSLRSQETQYF. The rearrangement links TRBV7-9 to TRBJ2-5. This CDR3 comprises 13 residues. The germline V gene encodes CDR1 SEHNR and CDR2 FQNEAQ (reference sequence).

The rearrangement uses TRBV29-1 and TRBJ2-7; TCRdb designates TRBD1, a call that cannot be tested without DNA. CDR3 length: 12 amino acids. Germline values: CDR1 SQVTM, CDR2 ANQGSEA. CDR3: CSVAPTGYEQYF.

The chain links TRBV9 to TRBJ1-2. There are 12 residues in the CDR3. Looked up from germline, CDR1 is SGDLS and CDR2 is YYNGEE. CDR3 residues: CASSVYGAHYTF.

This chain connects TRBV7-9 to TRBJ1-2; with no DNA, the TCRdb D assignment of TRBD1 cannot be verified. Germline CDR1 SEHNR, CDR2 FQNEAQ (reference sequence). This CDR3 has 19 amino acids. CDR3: CASSASPGQGALRDYGYTF.

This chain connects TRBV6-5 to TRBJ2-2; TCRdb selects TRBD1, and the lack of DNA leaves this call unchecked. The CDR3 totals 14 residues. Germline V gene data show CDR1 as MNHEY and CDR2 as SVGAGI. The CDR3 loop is CASSYDGGTGELFF.

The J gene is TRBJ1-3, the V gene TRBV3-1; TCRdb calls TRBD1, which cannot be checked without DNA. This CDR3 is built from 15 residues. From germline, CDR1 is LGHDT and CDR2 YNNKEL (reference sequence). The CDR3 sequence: CASSQDGTGGNTIYF.

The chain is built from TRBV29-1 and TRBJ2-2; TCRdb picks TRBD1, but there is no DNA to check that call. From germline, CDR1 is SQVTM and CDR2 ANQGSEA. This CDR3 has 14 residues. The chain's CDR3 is CSVVRQGSTGEMFF.

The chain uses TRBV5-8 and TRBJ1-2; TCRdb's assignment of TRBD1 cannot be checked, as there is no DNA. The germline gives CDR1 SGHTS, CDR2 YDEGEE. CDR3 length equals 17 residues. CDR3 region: CASSFSPSTGGFDGYTF.

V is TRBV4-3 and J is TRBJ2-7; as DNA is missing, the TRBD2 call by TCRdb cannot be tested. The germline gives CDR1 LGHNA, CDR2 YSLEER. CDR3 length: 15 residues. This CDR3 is CASSQDRRGGYEQYF.

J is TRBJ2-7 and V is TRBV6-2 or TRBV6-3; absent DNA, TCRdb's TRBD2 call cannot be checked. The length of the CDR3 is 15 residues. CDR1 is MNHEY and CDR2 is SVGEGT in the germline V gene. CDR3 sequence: CASSPGPREAYEQYF.

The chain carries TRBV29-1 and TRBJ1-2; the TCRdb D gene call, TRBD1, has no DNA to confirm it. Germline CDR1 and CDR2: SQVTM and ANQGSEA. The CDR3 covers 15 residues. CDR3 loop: CSAGHPGDTGYGYTF.

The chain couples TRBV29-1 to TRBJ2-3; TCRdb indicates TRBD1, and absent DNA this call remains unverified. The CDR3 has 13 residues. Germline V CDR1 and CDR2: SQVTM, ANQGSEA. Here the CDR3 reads CSVLMGGSYEQYF.

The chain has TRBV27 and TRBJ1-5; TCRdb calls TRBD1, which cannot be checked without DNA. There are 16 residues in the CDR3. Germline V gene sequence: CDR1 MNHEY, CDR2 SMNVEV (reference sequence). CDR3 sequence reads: CASSGTGQGLGQPQHF.

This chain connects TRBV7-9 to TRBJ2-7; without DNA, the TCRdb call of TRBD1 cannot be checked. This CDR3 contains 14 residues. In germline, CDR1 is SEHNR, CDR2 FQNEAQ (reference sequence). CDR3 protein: CASSPAGGSYEQYF.

This chain's CDR3 is CASSLQGPYNSPLHF. V gene TRBV5-5 combines with J gene TRBJ1-6; the TRBD1 assignment by TCRdb is unverifiable without DNA. Looked up from germline, CDR1 is SGHKS and CDR2 is YYEKEE (reference sequence). The CDR3 spans 15 residues.